This passage covers 15 T cell receptor beta chains from one sample sequenced in a study of CD8 T cells in ankylosing spondylitis. A single record per CDR3 protein comes from TCRdb applying MiXCR to the 5' RACE reads. The sample yields some 120,000 distinct CDR3 sequences, around 15% seen once. Sample: blood, either unsorted or a sorted T cell fraction (not recorded which). The receptors were sampled from a female donor with ankylosing spondylitis or in good health (not recorded which).

This rearrangement joins TRBV12-3 or TRBV12-4 to TRBJ2-2; D is undetermined. Trimming cost V 2 bases and J 8 bases, with 6 bases left between them. The CDR3 contains 12 residues. CDR3: CASSLSLGELFF. The DNA for the CDR3 is TGTGCCAGCAGTTTAAGTTTGGGGGAGCTGTTTTTT.

This clonotype was seen repeatedly, ten times or more. The chain employs TRBV5-5 and TRBJ1-4; TRBD1 agrees at 7 bases. This CDR3 is built from 16 residues. The junction had 7 bases not matched to a gene; V was cut back by 4 bases and J by 1 base. Looked up from germline, CDR1 is SGHKS and CDR2 is YYEKEE (reference sequence). The CDR3: CASSLRQGGTNEKLFF. Written as DNA, the CDR3 is TGTGCCAGCAGCCTGCGACAGGGTGGAACTAATGAAAAACTGTTTTTT.

This clonotype occurred many times. The chain combines TRBV10-3 with TRBJ2-3, with D unclear. CDR1 is ENHRY and CDR2 is SYGVKD in the germline V gene. V was shortened by 4 bases and J by 4 bases, with 12 bases between the two germline ends. The CDR3 consists of 14 residues. This CDR3 reads CAISVLGRADTQYF. CDR3 coding DNA: TGTGCCATCAGTGTCTTGGGTCGCGCAGATACGCAGTATTTT.

This clonotype was recorded at least ten times. The V call is TRBV9, the J call TRBJ1-2, with D hard to call. V shed 3 bases and J shed 0 bases, with 9 bases lying between them. CDR1 SGDLS and CDR2 YYNGEE come from the germline V gene. The CDR3 has 14 amino acids. The CDR3 sequence: CASSAGLPNYGYTF. The CDR3 region has the DNA TGTGCCAGCAGCGCCGGACTTCCTAACTATGGCTACACCTTC. The variable domain in full, with the rest retrieved from reference TRBV9 and TRBJ1-2, is DSGVTQTPKHLITATGQRVTLRCSPRSGDLSVYWYQQSLDQGLQFLIQYYNGEERAKGNILERFSAQQFPDLHSELNLSSLELGDSALYFCASSAGLPNYGYTFGSGTRLTVV.

The table lists this clonotype with many counts. The chain couples TRBV12-3 or TRBV12-4 to TRBJ2-3, with 7 positions matching TRBD1. J lost 0 bases, V lost 5 bases, and 5 bases had no gene match. This CDR3 spans 15 amino acids. CDR3 amino acids: CASSRQGKSTDTQYF. CDR3 DNA: TGTGCCAGCAGTCGACAGGGAAAGAGCACAGATACGCAGTATTTT.

This clonotype was seen many times. The rearrangement uses TRBV11-2 and TRBJ2-7; D is uncertain. Germline assignment: CDR1 SGHAT and CDR2 FQNNGV. This CDR3 region has 16 residues. V was pared by 4 bases and J by 2 bases, with 18 bases between. DNA of the CDR3: TGTGCCAGCAGCTCACAAGCTGCGGACCTAGCCTACGAGCAGTACTTC. It codes for CASSSQAADLAYEQYF.

This clonotype was observed a handful of times. This rearrangement joins TRBV5-5 to TRBJ2-7; 8 positions agree with TRBD1. This CDR3 spans 15 amino acids. The germline CDR1 and CDR2 sequences are SGHKS and YYEKEE (reference sequence). J lost 2 bases, V lost 4 bases, and 8 bases had no gene match. CDR3 sequence reads: CASSGQGRSAYEQYF. In DNA, the CDR3 is TGTGCCAGCAGCGGACAGGGACGAAGTGCCTACGAGCAGTACTTC.

In this sample, this clonotype turned up a few times. The chain recombines TRBV5-1 with TRBJ2-7, with unresolved D. Germline V gene sequence: CDR1 SGHRS, CDR2 YFSETQ. The germline V and J ends were trimmed by 4 bases and 7 bases, with 12 bases remaining between them. The length of the CDR3 is 12 residues. The CDR3, as DNA: TGCGCCAGCAGCCCCAGATCGGAGGAGCAGTACTTC. Translated, it gives CASSPRSEEQYF.

This clonotype was seen more than once but under ten times. V and J are TRBV12-3 or TRBV12-4 and TRBJ2-4; D uncertain. Trimming removed 6 bases from V and 12 bases from J, with 15 bases in between. The CDR3 is made up of 12 amino acids. CDR3 in DNA: TGTGCCAGCAGCCTACCTGGCCCCAATCAGTACTTC. Protein: CASSLPGPNQYF.

In DNA form, the CDR3 reads TGTGCCAGCAGCTTAGTGCAGGGGGCTAGTCCGAACATTCAGTACTTC. Its translation: CASSLVQGASPNIQYF. J is TRBJ2-4 and V is TRBV7-9, with 8 bases lining up with TRBD1. CDR1 and CDR2 from the germline V gene are SEHNR and FQNEAQ (reference sequence). The V and J ends lost 1 base and 7 bases, in that order; junction bases with no gene match: 9. This CDR3 region has 16 residues.

This clonotype was found many times. This sequence joins TRBV3-1 and TRBJ2-1, with 8 bases matching TRBD2. Germline V gene sequence: CDR1 LGHDT, CDR2 YNNKEL (reference sequence). The length of the CDR3 is 18 residues. The V segment lost 1 base and the J segment 0 bases; nucleotides outside the gene matches: 8. The CDR3 is CASSQVPGLGTSYNEQFF. The DNA of the CDR3 is TGTGCCAGCAGCCAAGTCCCGGGACTAGGAACCTCCTACAATGAGCAGTTCTTC.

This clonotype was observed at least ten times. CDR3 region: CASRSEGESPQHF. CDR3 nucleotides: TGTGCCAGCAGATCCGAAGGGGAGTCGCCCCAGCATTTT. The chain joins TRBV12-3 or TRBV12-4 to TRBJ1-5, with a possible D match to TRBD1 (5 bases). The CDR3 is 13 amino acids. Trimming cost V 6 bases and J 9 bases, with 15 bases left between them.

This rearrangement joins TRBV5-1 to TRBJ2-3, with D possibly being TRBD1 or TRBD2 (5 bases each). The CDR3 extends over 15 amino acids. Trimming pared 4 bases from V and 3 bases from J, leaving 15 bases between. Looked up from germline, CDR1 is SGHRS and CDR2 is YFSETQ. The CDR3 protein is CASSRSGAATDTQYF. In DNA form, the CDR3 reads TGCGCCAGCAGCAGGTCCGGGGCGGCAACAGATACGCAGTATTTT.

A word on this clonotype: One base away lies a much larger clone, so this may be a sequencing read error. This chain joins TRBV5-1 and TRBJ2-7; D may match TRBD1 or TRBD2 (5 bases each). Germline lookup yields CDR1 SGHRS and CDR2 YFSETQ. This CDR3 comprises 15 residues. CDR3 sequence (DNA): TGCGCCAGCAGCTTCGACGGGACGGATTACTACGAGCAGCACTTC. Amino acid sequence: CASSFDGTDYYEQHF.

This clonotype occurred many times. The genes are TRBV12-3 or TRBV12-4 and TRBJ1-6, with D possibly TRBD1 on 5 matching bases. Trimming took 0 bases from V and 10 from J, leaving 16 bases between them. The CDR3 length is 16 residues. The CDR3 DNA sequence: TGTGCCAGCAGTTTAGCGACGATCGGGGCGGGATCACCCCTCCACTTT. Its translation is CASSLATIGAGSPLHF.